This TCR beta chain was recorded in a study of STAT5B mutations in CD4+ large granular lymphocyte leukemia. Measured with immunoSEQ multiplex PCR; TCRdb has only the in-frame clones, and not every one. The profile shows 20,000 or so clones, around 85% of them singletons. The CDR3 loop spans 14 amino acids. Germline CDR1 is ENHRY and CDR2 is SYGVKD. The V end lost 7 bases, the J end lost 1 base, and 13 bases lay between the germline ends. The TCR originated in a human donor in good health. The chain joins TRBV10-3 to TRBJ1-1, with D perhaps matching TRBD1 (5 bases). Source material: CD4+ T cells from blood buffy coats. The CDR3 coding sequence is TGTGCCATCACCGGAGGGGTCGGGAACACTGAAGCTTTCTTT. It yields the protein CAITGGVGNTEAFF.